This TCR beta chain was observed in a study of T cell responses to AZD1222 COVID-19 vaccine. The study's findings and limits: Sampling captured repertoires only after the peak T cell response. White British people made up most donors, females outnumbered males, and clonal diversity was possibly underestimated. Compared with day 0, the breadth and depth of the Spike-specific TCR repertoire rose significantly after two doses of AZD1222. Nearly half of the spike-specific TCRs reportedly recognize variant regions that carry no mutations.

The ends were cut back, 0 bases at V and 2 bases at J, with 9 bases in the middle. The CDR3 covers 15 residues. CDR1 is SGHTS, CDR2 YDEGEE, per germline. As regards this clone: Its antigen is undetermined.

Sequenced by immunoSEQ multiplex PCR; TCRdb stores in-frame clones only, minus some. There are 110,000 to 150,000 clones in the sample; roughly 90% occur only once, and 2.5% to 3.5% lies in the top ten. This rearrangement joins TRBV5-8 to TRBJ1-5; D unresolved. This sample comprised peripheral blood, obtained on day 0 of AZD1222 vaccination. This clonotype originated in an adult in good health. The CDR3 spells CASSLGPFGNQPQHF. The CDR3 DNA reads TGTGCCAGCAGCTTGGGCCCTTTTGGCAATCAGCCCCAGCATTTT.